The 5 T cell receptor beta chains below were found in one sample sequenced in a study of T cells expressing NK-cell markers (dated by TCRdb to about 2020). Libraries were made using 5' RACE. The instrument was an Illumina HiSeq 2000. Reprocessed by TCRdb, the reads give a single entry per CDR3 protein sequence, without DNA. The table held for this sample gives 350,000 to 400,000 distinct CDR3 sequences. About 10% of the sample lies in the top ten. Material: blood T cells: a sorted CD56 or NKG2C T cell subset, CD4+ or CD8+ T cells, or bulk PBMC T cells (not recorded which). The receptors stem from a woman aged 50 to 60 in good health. Donor details come from another sample of the same person, matched by shared clones.

The chain is built from TRBV29-1 and TRBJ1-1. The germline V gene has CDR1 SQVTM and CDR2 ANQGSEA. The CDR3 contains 12 residues. The CDR3: CSVGLSRSKAFF.

The chain is built from TRBV4-2 and TRBJ2-1; TCRdb picks TRBD2, but there is no DNA to check that call. Germline-derived CDR1 and CDR2 are LGHNA and YNFKEQ. This CDR3 has 18 amino acids. The CDR3 spells CASSPRTSELSSYNEQFF.

V gene TRBV6-5 combines with J gene TRBJ1-1; TCRdb lists TRBD1, though no DNA is available to test this call. From germline, CDR1 is MNHEY and CDR2 SVGAGI. The CDR3 contains 13 residues. The CDR3 reads CASSGQGNPEAFF.

The J gene is TRBJ2-3, the V gene TRBV18; lacking DNA, the TRBD1 call made by TCRdb goes unchecked. This CDR3 contains 14 residues. CDR1 KGHSH and CDR2 LQKENI come from the germline V gene. The chain's CDR3 is CASCDRAGTDTQYF.

Here the CDR3 reads CASSSYGWGEDTEAFF. This chain joins TRBV7-9 and TRBJ1-1. The germline gives CDR1 SEHNR, CDR2 FQNEAQ (reference sequence). The CDR3 extends over 16 amino acids.